Included here is one TCR beta chain sequence, with context. Its antigen is unidentified. From germline, CDR1 is SGHDN and CDR2 FVKESK. The V gene lost 0 bases and the J gene lost 0 bases, with 5 bases spanning the gap. The CDR3 is made up of 14 amino acids. Generated by immunoSEQ multiplex PCR, the TCRdb table keeps only in-frame clones and is missing some. The sample lists about 56,000 clones; 95% to 98% were seen once. The data are from a study of siplizumab effects on memory and regulatory T cells. The study's findings and limits: Of the proliferating CD4+ or CD8+ clones, roughly 75-96% lacked a naive or memory phenotype that could be assigned.

This sequence originates from a human donor in good health. The V gene is TRBV14, the J gene TRBJ1-2; D is undetermined. Material for sequencing was naive CD8+ T cells sorted from blood. The CDR3 loop is CASSQDSTNYGYTF. The CDR3 DNA sequence: TGTGCCAGCAGCCAAGATAGCACTAACTATGGCTACACCTTC.